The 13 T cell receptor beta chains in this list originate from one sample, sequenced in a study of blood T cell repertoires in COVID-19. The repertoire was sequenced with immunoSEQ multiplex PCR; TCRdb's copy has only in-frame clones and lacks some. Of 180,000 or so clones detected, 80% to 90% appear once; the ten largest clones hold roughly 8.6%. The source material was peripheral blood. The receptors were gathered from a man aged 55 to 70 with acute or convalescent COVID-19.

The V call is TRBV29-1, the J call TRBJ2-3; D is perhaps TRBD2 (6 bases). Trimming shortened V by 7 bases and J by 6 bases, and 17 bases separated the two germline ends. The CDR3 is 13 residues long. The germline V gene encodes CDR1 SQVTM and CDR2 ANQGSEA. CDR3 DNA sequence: TGCAGCGCCACCCGGGGGACCGGGGATACGCAGTATTTT. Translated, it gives CSATRGTGDTQYF.

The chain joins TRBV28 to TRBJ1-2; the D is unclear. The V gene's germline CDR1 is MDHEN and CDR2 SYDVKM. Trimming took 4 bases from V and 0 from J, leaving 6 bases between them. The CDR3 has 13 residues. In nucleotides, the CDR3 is TGTGCCAGCAGTTATCCAGCTAACTATGGCTACACCTTC. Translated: CASSYPANYGYTF.

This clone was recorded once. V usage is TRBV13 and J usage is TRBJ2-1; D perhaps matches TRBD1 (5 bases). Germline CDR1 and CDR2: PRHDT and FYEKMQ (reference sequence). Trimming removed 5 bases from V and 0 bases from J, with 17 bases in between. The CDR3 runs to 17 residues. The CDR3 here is CASSPPADKSSYNEQFF. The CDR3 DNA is TGTGCCAGCAGCCCCCCGGCGGACAAGAGCTCCTACAATGAGCAGTTCTTC.

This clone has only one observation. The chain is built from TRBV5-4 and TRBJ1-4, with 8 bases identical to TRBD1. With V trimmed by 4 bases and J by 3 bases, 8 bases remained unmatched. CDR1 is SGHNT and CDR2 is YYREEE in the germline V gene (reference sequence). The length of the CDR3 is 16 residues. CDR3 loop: CASSPGQGASNEKLFF. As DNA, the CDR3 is TGTGCCAGCAGCCCGGGGCAGGGGGCCTCTAATGAAAAACTGTTTTTT.

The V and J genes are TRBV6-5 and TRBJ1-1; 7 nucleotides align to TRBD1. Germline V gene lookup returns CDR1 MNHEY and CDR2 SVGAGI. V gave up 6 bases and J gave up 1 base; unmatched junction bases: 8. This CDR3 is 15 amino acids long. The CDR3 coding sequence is TGTGCCAGCAGGGGGTCGACAGGGCCGAACACTGAAGCTTTCTTT. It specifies CASRGSTGPNTEAFF.

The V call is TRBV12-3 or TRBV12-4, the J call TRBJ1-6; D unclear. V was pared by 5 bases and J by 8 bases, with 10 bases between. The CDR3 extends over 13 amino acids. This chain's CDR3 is CASSPEPDSPLHF. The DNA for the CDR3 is TGTGCCAGCAGTCCAGAACCAGATTCACCCCTCCACTTT.

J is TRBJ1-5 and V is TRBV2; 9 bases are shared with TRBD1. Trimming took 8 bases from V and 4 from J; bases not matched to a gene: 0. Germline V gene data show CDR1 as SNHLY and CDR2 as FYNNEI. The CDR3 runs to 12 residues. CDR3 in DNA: TGTGCCAGCGGACAGGGGAATCAGCCCCAGCATTTT. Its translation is CASGQGNQPQHF.

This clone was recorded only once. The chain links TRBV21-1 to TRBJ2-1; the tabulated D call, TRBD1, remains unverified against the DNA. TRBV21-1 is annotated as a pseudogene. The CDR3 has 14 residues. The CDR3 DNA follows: TGTGCCAGCAGGGGCCGGACAAGTTACAATGAGCAGTTCTTC. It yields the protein CASRGRTSYNEQFF.

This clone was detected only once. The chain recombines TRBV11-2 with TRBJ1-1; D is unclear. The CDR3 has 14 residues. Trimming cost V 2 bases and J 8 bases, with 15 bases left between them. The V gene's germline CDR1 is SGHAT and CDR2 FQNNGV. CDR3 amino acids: CASSLMAGGREAFF. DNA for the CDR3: TGTGCCAGCAGCTTAATGGCTGGCGGCCGGGAAGCTTTCTTT.

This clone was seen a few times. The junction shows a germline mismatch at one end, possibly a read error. The CDR3 loop reads CASSLEYPGGYTF. The CDR3 DNA is TGTGCCAGCAGTTTAGAGTACCCCGGTGGCTACACCTTC. The chain links TRBV7-9 to TRBJ1-2; D unclear. The CDR3 contains 13 residues. Germline-derived CDR1 and CDR2 are SEHNR and FQNEAQ (reference sequence).

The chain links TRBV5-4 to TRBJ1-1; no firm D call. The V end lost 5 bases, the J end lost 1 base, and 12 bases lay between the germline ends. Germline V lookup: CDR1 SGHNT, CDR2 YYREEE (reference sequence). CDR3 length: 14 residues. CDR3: CASRSGLSNTEAFF. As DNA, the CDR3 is TGTGCCAGCAGATCAGGTTTATCGAACACTGAAGCTTTCTTT.

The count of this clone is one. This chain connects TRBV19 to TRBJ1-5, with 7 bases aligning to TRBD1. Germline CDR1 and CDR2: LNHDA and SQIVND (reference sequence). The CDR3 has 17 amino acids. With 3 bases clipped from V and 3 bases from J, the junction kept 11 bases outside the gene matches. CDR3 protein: CASSITGTVAFNQPQHF. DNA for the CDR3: TGTGCCAGTAGTATTACCGGGACAGTCGCTTTCAATCAGCCCCAGCATTTT.

Here the CDR3 DNA reads TGTGCCAGCAGTTACAGGGCGGGTAATAATTCACCCCTCCACTTT. It encodes CASSYRAGNNSPLHF. V gene TRBV6-5 combines with J gene TRBJ1-6; D gene unclear. CDR3 length equals 15 residues. Germline V gene sequence: CDR1 MNHEY, CDR2 SVGAGI. Trimming removed 2 bases from V and 5 bases from J, with 10 bases in between.